This T cell receptor (beta chain) was recorded in a study of OX40 agonist ivuxolimab in advanced cancers. Overall study context: Dose-escalation patients' cancers were hepatocellular carcinoma, melanoma, renal cell or head and neck cancer. Partial responses were observed in three patients, of whom one had hepatocellular carcinoma and two had cutaneous melanoma.

The assay was immunoSEQ multiplex PCR, and TCRdb's table has in-frame clones only and misses some. The top ten hold around 1.6% of the sample, which has about 96,000 clones, roughly 87% seen once. Germline lookup yields CDR1 MNHEY and CDR2 SVGAGI. V lost 6 bases to trimming and J lost 8 bases; unmatched junction nucleotides: 13. The CDR3 runs 14 residues. Of note for this clone: Its target is not known.

Overall study results and limits: It was also the case that some nonresponders had low normalized T-cell clonal expansion. Blood T cells, both CD4+ and CD8+, expanded clonally by week 6 at 0.1 to 3.0 mg/kg.

This clonotype was sampled from an adult with an advanced solid tumor such as melanoma, head and neck, liver or kidney cancer. The chain links TRBV6-5 to TRBJ2-7, with 7 bases identical to TRBD1. Sequenced material: CD4+ or CD8+ T cells sorted from blood, taken in a trial of the OX40 agonist ivuxolimab. The CDR3 bases are TGTGCCAGCAGATCCGACAGGGACCTTATCAAGCAGTACTTC. This encodes CASRSDRDLIKQYF.